Shown below are 2 T cell receptor beta chains from a single sample sequenced in a study of T cell responses to AZD1222 COVID-19 vaccine. The protocol was immunoSEQ multiplex PCR, while the TCRdb copy is restricted to in-frame clones and leaves out a portion. The sample lists some 130,000 clones, 85% to 95% occurring once. The sample consisted of peripheral blood, taken 28 days after the second AZD1222 dose. The source of these receptors is an adult who received the AZD1222 COVID-19 vaccine.

The chain employs TRBV27 and TRBJ1-1; 8 positions match TRBD1. The germline gives CDR1 MNHEY, CDR2 SMNVEV (reference sequence). The CDR3 extends over 15 amino acids. Losses at the gene ends were 4 bases for V and 1 base for J; bases not matched to a gene: 5. DNA of the CDR3: TGTGCCAGCAGTTCGCAGGGGGCGGGGAACACTGAAGCTTTCTTT. It yields the protein CASSSQGAGNTEAFF.

DNA of the CDR3: TGTGCCAGCAGTTTGTCCGGAGCTTTCTTT. Translating it yields CASSLSGAFF. This chain connects TRBV12-3 or TRBV12-4 to TRBJ1-1; D not certain. The CDR3 has 10 residues. V lost 3 bases, J lost 10 bases, and 6 bases lay in between.